Below are 14 T cell receptor beta chains sequenced from a single sample in a study of T cell responses to AZD1222 COVID-19 vaccine. Assay used: immunoSEQ multiplex PCR; TCRdb lists only in-frame clones, some missing. The data contain 95,000 to 150,000 clones, 70% to 90% of them singletons. The input for sequencing was peripheral blood, taken on day 0 of AZD1222 vaccination. These receptors were obtained from an adult in good health.

By share, this clone counts as medium-sized (0.01 to 0.1%). The CDR3 DNA follows: TGTGCCAGCAGCTTATCGAGGTTTTCGAATCAGCCCCAGCATTTT. It is translated as CASSLSRFSNQPQHF. The genes are TRBV7-8 and TRBJ1-5; D unresolved. The length of the CDR3 is 15 residues. CDR1 is SGHVS and CDR2 is FQNEAQ in the germline V gene. V lost 2 bases, J lost 4 bases, and 12 bases lay in between.

The chain uses TRBV24-1 and TRBJ2-2; the D gene is possibly TRBD2 (6 bases). Trimming left V 2 bases short and J 5 bases short, with 8 bases between. CDR3 length: 14 residues. In germline, CDR1 is KGHDR, CDR2 SFDVKD. The CDR3 reads CATSDWRGTGELFF. The CDR3 bases are TGTGCCACCAGTGATTGGCGGGGAACCGGGGAGCTGTTTTTT.

The V and J genes are TRBV18 and TRBJ1-1, with D uncertain. CDR1 is KGHSH and CDR2 is LQKENI in the germline V gene. The CDR3 has 17 residues. The V and J ends lost 1 base and 1 base respectively, with 16 bases between them. The CDR3 DNA reads as TGTGCCAGCTCACCACTCCGCTGGGAAGGTGCGAACACTGAAGCTTTCTTT. Protein sequence: CASSPLRWEGANTEAFF.

The V gene is TRBV18, the J gene TRBJ1-4; D ambiguous. Germline V gene data show CDR1 as KGHSH and CDR2 as LQKENI. V was shortened by 2 bases and J by 2 bases, with 6 bases between the two germline ends. CDR3 length equals 14 residues. CDR3 loop: CASSPIVTNEKLFF. As DNA, the CDR3 is TGTGCCAGCTCACCAATAGTGACTAATGAAAAACTGTTTTTT.

The chain combines TRBV9 with TRBJ2-5, with 8 bases fitting TRBD1. Looked up from germline, CDR1 is SGDLS and CDR2 is YYNGEE. The CDR3 is made up of 15 amino acids. V was pared by 1 base and J by 4 bases, with 6 bases of the junction left unmatched. CDR3 in amino acids: CASSVNAGGRETQYF. For the CDR3, the DNA is TGTGCCAGCAGCGTAAACGCAGGGGGCCGAGAGACCCAGTACTTC.

V and J are TRBV5-8 and TRBJ1-5, with a tentative D call TRBD1 (5 bases). In germline, CDR1 is SGHTS, CDR2 YDEGEE. This CDR3 has 13 amino acids. The germline V and J ends were trimmed by 3 bases and 4 bases, with 8 bases remaining between them. The CDR3 here is CASSWDPNQPQHF. CDR3 nucleotides: TGTGCCAGCAGCTGGGACCCGAATCAGCCCCAGCATTTT. The whole variable domain, remainder taken from reference TRBV5-8 and TRBJ1-5, is EAGVTQSPTHLIKTRGQQATLRCSPISGHTSVYWYQQALGLGLQFLLWYDEGEERNRGNFPPRFSGRQFPNYSSELNVNALELEDSALYLCASSWDPNQPQHFGDGTRLSIL.

The chain links TRBV28 to TRBJ2-3; the D gene is possibly TRBD1 (6 bases). V lost 2 bases to trimming and J lost 6 bases, with 6 bases between them. Germline V gene sequence: CDR1 MDHEN, CDR2 SYDVKM. This CDR3 is built from 12 residues. The CDR3 bases are TGTGCCAGCAGTTTACAGGGGGATACGCAGTATTTT. Its protein product is CASSLQGDTQYF.

The chain has TRBV7-3 and TRBJ2-1, with 14 bases identical to TRBD2. The germline CDR1 and CDR2 sequences are SGHTA and FQGTGA. This CDR3 comprises 17 residues. V lost 5 bases to trimming and J lost 9 bases; unmatched junction nucleotides: 12. Here the CDR3 reads CASSRDPGLAGDSEQFF. DNA for the CDR3: TGTGCCAGCAGCCGAGATCCGGGACTAGCGGGAGATAGTGAGCAGTTCTTC.

The J gene is TRBJ1-5, the V gene TRBV6-1; 7 bases are shared with TRBD1. The CDR3 loop spans 17 amino acids. Losses at the gene ends were 4 bases for V and 7 bases for J; bases not matched to a gene: 16. The germline CDR1 and CDR2 sequences are MNHNS and SASEGT. The CDR3 bases are TGTGCCAGCAGTGGACAGAAGAGACAGGGCATTTACCAGCCCCAGCATTTT. Its protein is CASSGQKRQGIYQPQHF.

This clone was observed once. The chain combines TRBV19 with TRBJ1-2, with D uncertain. The CDR3 runs to 14 residues. Trimming pared 7 bases from V and 4 bases from J, leaving 16 bases between. From germline, CDR1 is LNHDA and CDR2 SQIVND (reference sequence). This CDR3 reads CASTDGRRPYGYTF. CDR3 sequence (DNA): TGTGCCAGTACCGATGGTAGGCGACCCTATGGCTACACCTTC.

This clone was recorded only once. The chain recombines TRBV19 with TRBJ1-4, with D possibly being TRBD1 (5 bases). V was trimmed by 11 bases and J by 6 bases, leaving 16 bases between them. Germline CDR1 reads LNHDA; CDR2 reads SQIVND (reference sequence). The CDR3 sequence is 13 residues long. In DNA, the CDR3 is TGTGCCTCCGAATTTGAGGGGTATGAAAAACTGTTTTTT. As protein: CASEFEGYEKLFF.

V gene TRBV30 combines with J gene TRBJ2-5; D might be TRBD2 (5 bases). The CDR3 loop spans 13 amino acids. Germline-derived CDR1 and CDR2 are GTSNPN and SVGIG (reference sequence). The V end was cut by 0 bases, the J end by 9 bases, with 14 bases between. The CDR3 loop reads CAWSVSSGVAQYF. The CDR3 bases are TGTGCCTGGAGTGTAAGTTCCGGGGTGGCCCAGTACTTC.

The rearrangement joins TRBV7-2 to TRBJ2-7; 9 nucleotides line up with TRBD2. V was clipped by 3 bases and J by 5 bases; unmatched bases: 8. This CDR3 is built from 15 residues. In germline, CDR1 is SGHTA, CDR2 FQGNSA. CDR3 in amino acids: CASSFYPREGHEQYF. DNA of the CDR3: TGTGCCAGCAGCTTTTATCCGCGGGAGGGCCACGAGCAGTACTTC.

The chain couples TRBV7-9 to TRBJ2-1; the match to TRBD1 covers 7 bases. Germline-derived CDR1 and CDR2 are SEHNR and FQNEAQ (reference sequence). V was clipped by 5 bases and J by 4 bases; unmatched bases: 14. CDR3 length: 17 amino acids. CDR3 residues: CASSPWGTGTAYNEQFF. The DNA for the CDR3 is TGTGCCAGCAGCCCGTGGGGGACCGGGACAGCTTACAATGAGCAGTTCTTC.